This entry concerns a single TCR beta chain. Assay used: immunoSEQ multiplex PCR; TCRdb lists only in-frame clones, some missing. This sample has tens of thousands of clones, with 87% found just once. The CDR3 consists of 11 residues. Trimming shortened V by 10 bases and J by 4 bases, and 10 bases separated the two germline ends. In germline, CDR1 is ENHRY, CDR2 SYGVKD. This record belongs to a study of T cell responses to AZD1222 COVID-19 vaccine. This receptor was identified in an adult who received the AZD1222 COVID-19 vaccine. Sequences were derived from peripheral blood, sampled 28 days after the second AZD1222 dose. V usage is TRBV10-3 and J usage is TRBJ1-1; a possible D gene is TRBD1 (5 bases). In DNA form, the CDR3 reads TGTGCCACCTCAGGGCGCACTGAAGCTTTCTTT. Amino acid sequence: CATSGRTEAFF.